These T cell receptor beta chains were read from a single sample in a study of blood T cell repertoires in COVID-19. The table came from immunoSEQ multiplex PCR; TCRdb's copy has only in-frame clones and leaves some out. This sample has some 220,000 clones, with approximately 85% found just once. The specimen was peripheral blood. All receptors come from a man aged 45 to 65 with COVID-19, enrolled during active disease. CDR3s include the opening cysteine and the closing phenylalanine or tryptophan. D genes are given only for firm matches. Not all rows give a size; the values are once, few, many and, for expanded clones, a class.

J,D,size,V,DNA,CDR3
TRBJ2-5,NA,NA,TRBV6-5,TGTGCCAGCAGTTTAAATGGCAAAGAGACCCAGTACTTC,CASSLNGKETQYF
TRBJ1-3,NA,NA,TRBV7-9,TGTGCCAGCAGCTCTCCCTACCGAGGTGACAACACCATATATTTT,CASSSPYRGDNTIYF
TRBJ2-7,TRBD2,once,TRBV28,TGTGCCAGCAGGTCTAGCGGGGGGGAGCAGTACTTC,CASRSSGGEQYF
TRBJ2-1,TRBD2,NA,TRBV4-1,TGCGCCAGCAGCGAGGAGCGGGGCTACAATGAGCAGTTCTTC,CASSEERGYNEQFF
TRBJ2-7,TRBD2,NA,TRBV19,TGTGCCAGTAGCATCGGGGGGACGGAGCAGTACTTC,CASSIGGTEQYF
TRBJ1-4,NA,NA,TRBV18,TGTGCCAGCTCACCAGGGGGCGATGAAAAACTGTTTTTT,CASSPGGDEKLFF
TRBJ2-2,NA,NA,TRBV24-1,TGTGCCACCAGTGATAACAGGGGGGGGTTCACCGGGGAGCTGTTTTTT,CATSDNRGGFTGELFF
TRBJ1-6,TRBD1,NA,TRBV5-5,TGTGCCAGCAGCCCGGGACAGCAAAGCTCCTATAATTCACCCCTCCACTTT,CASSPGQQSSYNSPLHF
TRBJ2-3,TRBD1,NA,TRBV7-2,TGTGCCAGCAGTCGAAGACAGGGCGCGGATACGCAGTATTTT,CASSRRQGADTQYF
TRBJ2-1,TRBD1,NA,TRBV5-4,TGTGCCAGCAGCTTGGAGGACAGGGAACCGATCTTC,CASSLEDREPIF
TRBJ2-5,NA,NA,TRBV23-1,TGCGCCAGCAGTCTTCGCTGTGGTAGTCTGACCCAGTACTTC,CASSLRCGSLTQYF
TRBJ2-7,TRBD1,NA,TRBV6-5,TGTGCCAGCAGTTACTCACAGGGGGACTCCTACGAGCAGTACTTC,CASSYSQGDSYEQYF
TRBJ1-2,NA,NA,TRBV30,TGTGCCCGCGGCGGGGGCTATGGCTACACCTTC,CARGGGYGYTF
TRBJ2-7,TRBD1,NA,TRBV4-1,TGCGCCAGCAGCCACCGGACAGGGTACTACGAGCAGTACTTC,CASSHRTGYYEQYF
TRBJ2-2,NA,NA,TRBV3-1/TRBV3-2,TGTGCCAGCTCGACATCCGGGGAGCTGTTTTTT,CASSTSGELFF
TRBJ2-7,TRBD2,NA,TRBV7-3,TGTGCCAGCAGCTTAGTAGCGGGGGCCTTCGCTGGGCAGTACTTC,CASSLVAGAFAGQYF
TRBJ1-2,TRBD1,NA,TRBV4-1,TGCGCCAGCAGCTTCCGGACAGGGGGAATGTATGGCTACACCTTC,CASSFRTGGMYGYTF
TRBJ1-1,NA,NA,TRBV2,TGTGCCAGCAGTGAAGGGGGGGGAGCTTTCTTT,CASSEGGGAFF
TRBJ1-2,NA,few,TRBV7-9,TGTGCCAGCAGCCTTGCAGGCCGGAACTATGGCTACACCTTC,CASSLAGRNYGYTF
TRBJ2-3,TRBD2,NA,TRBV5-1,TGCGCCAGCAGCTTAGTACTAGCGGGCCCAGTGGCAGATACGCAGTATTTT,CASSLVLAGPVADTQYF
TRBJ2-7,TRBD1,few,TRBV5-5,TGTGCCAGCAGCTTGCAGGGGGCGCTTCATCTTGACGAGCAGTACTTC,CASSLQGALHLDEQYF
TRBJ2-7,TRBD1,NA,TRBV28,TGTGCCAGCAGACCATCAGGACAGGGGGGCTACGAGCAGTACTTC,CASRPSGQGGYEQYF
TRBJ1-5,NA,NA,TRBV27,TGTGCCAGCAGTAATGGACTCTATCAGCCCCAGCATTTT,CASSNGLYQPQHF
TRBJ1-1,NA,NA,TRBV7-6,TGTGCCAGCGGCCGTCTGGTGAGGGGGACTGAAGCTTTCTTT,CASGRLVRGTEAFF
TRBJ2-2,NA,few,TRBV9,TGTGCCAGCAGCGTAGAGCCTAGCTGGGGCGGGGAGCTGTTTTTT,CASSVEPSWGGELFF
TRBJ1-1,NA,NA,TRBV4-1,TGCGCCAGCAGCCAAGAATCCGGGATGAACACTGAAGCTTTCTTT,CASSQESGMNTEAFF
TRBJ2-3,NA,NA,TRBV5-4,TGTGCCAGCAGCCGCAGGGATCCTAGCACAGATACGCAGTATTTT,CASSRRDPSTDTQYF
TRBJ2-1,TRBD2,NA,TRBV7-3,TGTGCCAGCAGCCAACTAGCGGGGGACTACAATGAGCAGTTCTTC,CASSQLAGDYNEQFF
TRBJ2-5,TRBD1,NA,TRBV2,TGTGCCAGCAGTGAGGACAGGGGAACCCAAGAGACCCAGTACTTC,CASSEDRGTQETQYF
TRBJ1-1,TRBD1,NA,TRBV19,TGTGCCAGTAGTCAGGGACAGGGGGGGACTGAAGCTTTCTTT,CASSQGQGGTEAFF
TRBJ1-2,TRBD1,NA,TRBV18,TGTGCCAGCTCACCCGAGCTTCCGGGACAGGGTGGCTACACCTTC,CASSPELPGQGGYTF
TRBJ2-7,NA,NA,TRBV5-4,TGTGCCAGCAGCCCAAAAAGGGCCCCTGGGAGAGAGCAGTACTTC,CASSPKRAPGREQYF
TRBJ1-6,NA,NA,TRBV28,TGTGCCAGCAGAAGACAGTCAAATTCACCCCTCCACTTT,CASRRQSNSPLHF
TRBJ1-1,NA,NA,TRBV6-6,TGTGCCAGCTCATGGGCGGACAGTCCTAACCCTTTCTTT,CASSWADSPNPFF
TRBJ1-3,NA,NA,TRBV21-1,TGTGCCAGCAGCAAAGACAGCTCTGGAAACACCATATATTTT,CASSKDSSGNTIYF
TRBJ2-1,NA,NA,TRBV29-1,TGCAGCGTTGGGCGGGGCAATGAGCAGTTCTTC,CSVGRGNEQFF
TRBJ1-1,TRBD1,NA,TRBV12-5,TGTGCTAGTGGTTCCCTCGGAGGGGGCATCACTGAAGCTTTCTTT,CASGSLGGGITEAFF
TRBJ2-7,TRBD1,NA,TRBV10-2,TGCGCCAGCAGTGTCACGACAGGGCGCTACGAGCAGTACTTC,CASSVTTGRYEQYF
TRBJ2-1,NA,NA,TRBV27,TGTGCCAGCAGTTTAATTGGTAGCGGCCGGCCCTCCTACAATGAGCAGTTCTTC,CASSLIGSGRPSYNEQFF
TRBJ2-3,NA,NA,TRBV1,TGCACCAGCAGCCAAGACCCCCGGACTAGCGGGGCAGATACGCAGTATTTT,CTSSQDPRTSGADTQYF
TRBJ2-7,NA,NA,TRBV12-3/TRBV12-4,TGTGCCAGCAGTTTCAGGGACTACGAGCAGTACTTC,CASSFRDYEQYF
TRBJ2-3,TRBD2,NA,TRBV7-3,TGTGCCAGCAGCCCGGGACTAGCGGGGGGGCAGGCAGATACGCAGTATTTT,CASSPGLAGGQADTQYF
TRBJ2-7,TRBD1,NA,TRBV20-1,TGCAGTGCTAGTCAAACAGGGGGCGAGCAGTACTTC,CSASQTGGEQYF
TRBJ2-1,TRBD2,NA,TRBV14,TGTGCCAGCAGCCAAGATTCCCCAGAGAGCGGGGCCCCGTATTATGAGCAGTTCTTC,CASSQDSPESGAPYYEQFF
TRBJ1-1,TRBD1,NA,TRBV27,TGTGCCAGCAGTCCCGGGACAGGGGGCGGGTACACTGAAGCTTTCTTT,CASSPGTGGGYTEAFF
TRBJ2-1,NA,once,TRBV20-1,TGCAGTGCTAGTGACCGGCGGGGCGCCAACAATGAGCAGTTCTTC,CSASDRRGANNEQFF
TRBJ1-3,NA,NA,TRBV7-9,TGTGCCAGCAGCCCCCAAGCACTTGGAAACACCATATATTTT,CASSPQALGNTIYF
TRBJ2-7,NA,NA,TRBV28,TGTGCCAGCAGTTTATGGGGGGCTAGGGACGAGCAGTACTTC,CASSLWGARDEQYF
TRBJ1-1,NA,NA,TRBV4-1,TGCGCCAGCAGCCAAGATAATTGGAACACTGAAGCTTTCTTT,CASSQDNWNTEAFF
TRBJ1-2,TRBD1,NA,TRBV2,TGTGCCAGCAGTGTATTACAGGGGGCCACCTATGGCTACACCTTC,CASSVLQGATYGYTF
TRBJ2-1,TRBD2,NA,TRBV15,TGTGCCACCAGCACCGGACTAGCGGGGGGGCTCGCTTACAATGAGCAGTTCTTC,CATSTGLAGGLAYNEQFF
TRBJ2-7,TRBD2,NA,TRBV7-2,TGTGCCAGCAGCTCTAGCGGCCCGACCTACGAGCAGTACTTC,CASSSSGPTYEQYF
TRBJ1-3,TRBD1,few,TRBV18,TGTGCCAGCTCACCTGTCGGGACAGGGACTGGAAACACCATATATTTT,CASSPVGTGTGNTIYF